This T cell receptor (beta chain) was obtained from a study of CD8+ T cells in alopecia areata. This CDR3 is 15 amino acids long. Trimming left V 2 bases short and J 3 bases short, with 13 bases between. Germline lookup yields CDR1 SGHTA and CDR2 FQGNSA. The study, taken as a whole, reports: Any link of baseline CD8+ expansion to response, resting on one nonresponder, remains uncertain.

Treatment denoted: oral pan-JAK inhibitor, 5-10 mg twice daily. Sequencing templates came from extracted RNA that was reverse transcribed into cDNA. Sequenced by immunoSEQ multiplex PCR; TCRdb stores in-frame clones only, minus some. The table includes 110,000 to 150,000 clones, about 85% detected once. A note on this clone: Its antigen remains unidentified.

The material was CD8+ T cells sorted from blood, obtained at week 4, from a patient treated with tofacitinib. The genes are TRBV7-2 and TRBJ1-1, with unresolved D. This receptor was taken from a human donor with alopecia areata. The CDR3 nucleotides read TGTGCCAGCAGCTTATGGACCACGTGGGACACTGAAGCTTTCTTT. It yields the protein CASSLWTTWDTEAFF.